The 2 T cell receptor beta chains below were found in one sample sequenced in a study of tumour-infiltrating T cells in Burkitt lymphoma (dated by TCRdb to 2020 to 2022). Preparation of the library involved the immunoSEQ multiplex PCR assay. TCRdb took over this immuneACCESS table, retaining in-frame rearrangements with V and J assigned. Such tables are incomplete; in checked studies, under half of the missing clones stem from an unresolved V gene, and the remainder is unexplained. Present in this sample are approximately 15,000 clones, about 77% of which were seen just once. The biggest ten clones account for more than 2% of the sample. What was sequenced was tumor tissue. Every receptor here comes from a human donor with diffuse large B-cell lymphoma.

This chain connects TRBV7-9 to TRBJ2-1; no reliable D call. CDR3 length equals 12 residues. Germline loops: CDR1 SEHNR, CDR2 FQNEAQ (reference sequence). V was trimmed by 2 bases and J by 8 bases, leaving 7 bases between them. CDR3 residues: CASSLTWDEQFF. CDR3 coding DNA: TGTGCCAGCAGCTTAACTTGGGATGAGCAGTTCTTC.

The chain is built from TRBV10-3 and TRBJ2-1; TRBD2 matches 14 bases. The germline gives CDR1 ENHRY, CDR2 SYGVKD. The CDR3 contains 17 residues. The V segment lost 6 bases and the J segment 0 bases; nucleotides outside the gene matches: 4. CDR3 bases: TGTGCCATCAGAGGGACTAGCGGGAGCACCTCCTACAATGAGCAGTTCTTC. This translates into CAIRGTSGSTSYNEQFF.